These 25 T cell receptor beta chains were all obtained from the same sample, sequenced in a study of T cell responses to AZD1222 COVID-19 vaccine. Profiling relied on immunoSEQ multiplex PCR, and the TCRdb table lists in-frame clones only, not all of them. The table has about 110,000 clones, approximately 94% seen once. The sequences come from peripheral blood, collected 28 days after the second AZD1222 dose. The receptors come from an adult who received the AZD1222 COVID-19 vaccine.

The chain links TRBV3-1 (or the pseudogene TRBV3-2) to TRBJ1-2; possibly TRBD1 for D (6 bases). There are 14 residues in the CDR3. Germline V gene lookup returns CDR1 LGHDT and CDR2 YNNKEL (reference sequence). V lost 4 bases to trimming and J lost 5 bases, with 14 bases between them. The CDR3 DNA sequence: TGTGCCAGCAGCCGCGGGGGCGCAAGGTATGGCTACACCTTC. It encodes CASSRGGARYGYTF.

V and J are TRBV7-9 and TRBJ1-1; no clear D. With 5 bases removed from V and 1 base from J, the gap between germline ends came to 11 bases. From germline, CDR1 is SEHNR and CDR2 FQNEAQ (reference sequence). The CDR3 length is 14 residues. The CDR3 loop reads CASSEPKWNTEAFF. CDR3 nucleotides: TGTGCCAGCAGCGAGCCTAAATGGAACACTGAAGCTTTCTTT.

This sequence joins TRBV29-1 and TRBJ2-1; perhaps TRBD2 as D (5 bases). The V and J ends lost 5 bases and 0 bases respectively, with 14 bases between them. The CDR3 sequence is 15 residues long. Germline CDR1 and CDR2: SQVTM and ANQGSEA. DNA of the CDR3: TGCAGCGTTTTCGGGAATCTGGGCTCCTACAATGAGCAGTTCTTC. Residues: CSVFGNLGSYNEQFF.

As DNA, the CDR3 is TGCGCCAGCAGACCGGGACAGGGGGCCGACAATGAGCAGTTCTTC. Translated, it gives CASRPGQGADNEQFF. The genes are TRBV10-2 and TRBJ2-1, with TRBD1 matching 12 bases. The CDR3 extends over 15 amino acids. V dropped 6 bases and J dropped 5; count of bases not matched to a gene: 5. Looked up from germline, CDR1 is WSHSY and CDR2 is SAAADI.

V usage is TRBV20-1 and J usage is TRBJ1-2; no clear D gene. Deletions cut 5 bases from V and 10 bases from J, with 5 bases between. Germline V gives CDR1 DFQATT, CDR2 SNEGSKA (reference sequence). This CDR3 has 8 residues. CDR3 sequence (DNA): TGCAGTGCTCCCGACTACACCTTC. Its translation is CSAPDYTF.

The chain carries TRBV5-6 and TRBJ1-4; D call uncertain. The germline CDR1 and CDR2 sequences are SGHDT and YYEEEE. With 2 bases removed from V and 7 bases from J, the gap between germline ends came to 6 bases. This CDR3 comprises 12 residues. CDR3 residues: CASSFGSEKLFF. The CDR3 region has the DNA TGTGCCAGCAGCTTTGGGAGTGAAAAACTGTTTTTT.

This chain links TRBV6-6 with TRBJ1-5, with TRBD1 matching over 9 bases. The CDR3 consists of 14 residues. The germline V gene encodes CDR1 MNHNY and CDR2 SVGAGI (reference sequence). The J segment lost 7 bases and the V segment lost 7 bases, leaving 8 bases of the junction unmatched. Here the CDR3 DNA reads TGTGCCAGCAAGGACAGGGGATGGGTGCAGCCCCAGCATTTT. Its protein product is CASKDRGWVQPQHF.

J is TRBJ2-7 and V is TRBV4-1; 7 bases are a match to TRBD1. The germline CDR1 and CDR2 sequences are MGHRA and YSYEKL. Losses at the gene ends were 6 bases for V and 4 bases for J; bases not matched to a gene: 12. The CDR3 is 15 residues long. The DNA for the CDR3 is TGCGCCAGCAGGGAAGGACAGGACATCAGGTACGAGCAGTACTTC. Encoded protein: CASREGQDIRYEQYF.

This chain joins TRBV7-9 and TRBJ1-1; D ambiguous. The CDR3 is 13 amino acids. CDR1 SEHNR and CDR2 FQNEAQ come from the germline V gene (reference sequence). Deletions cut 2 bases from V and 7 bases from J, with 11 bases between. Here the CDR3 reads CASSLTGMGEAFF. The CDR3, as DNA: TGTGCCAGCAGCTTAACGGGAATGGGTGAAGCTTTCTTT.

This clone turned up a few times. The chain has TRBV4-1 and TRBJ2-2, with D tentatively TRBD2 (6 bases). The CDR3 consists of 14 residues. The V end lost 1 base, the J end lost 4 bases, and 7 bases lay between the germline ends. Per the germline V gene, CDR1 is MGHRA and CDR2 is YSYEKL. As DNA, the CDR3 is TGCGCCAGCAGCCAAGTCGGGAGCACCGGGGAGCTGTTTTTT. Its translation is CASSQVGSTGELFF.

V and J are TRBV7-8 and TRBJ1-1; a possible D gene is TRBD1 (5 bases). This CDR3 comprises 15 residues. CDR1 and CDR2 (germline): SGHVS, FQNEAQ. Trimming stripped 7 bases from V and 6 bases from J, with 21 bases between. The CDR3 reads CASMLLRQGLPEAFF. The CDR3 nucleotides are TGTGCCAGCATGCTTCTGAGGCAGGGTTTGCCTGAAGCTTTCTTT.

CDR3 DNA sequence: TGTGCCAGCAGCCATCCTGGCCGCTATGGCTACACCTTC. This sequence encodes CASSHPGRYGYTF. The chain recombines TRBV7-9 with TRBJ1-2; D remains ambiguous. The CDR3 contains 13 residues. CDR1 SEHNR and CDR2 FQNEAQ come from the germline V gene (reference sequence). Trimming removed 5 bases from V and 4 bases from J, with 11 bases in between. Using reference TRBV7-9 and TRBJ1-2 for the parts outside the CDR3, the full variable domain is DTGVSQNPRHKITKRGQNVTFRCDPISEHNRLYWYRQTLGQGPEFLTYFQNEAQLEKSRLLSDRFSAERPKGSFSTLEIQRTEQGDSAMYLCASSHPGRYGYTFGSGTRLTVV.

In its sample, this clone was seen once. The chain employs TRBV5-1 and TRBJ1-6; D unresolved. The CDR3 has 14 amino acids. Trimming took off 2 bases at V and 7 bases at J, with 10 bases between the two ends. Germline CDR1 and CDR2: SGHRS and YFSETQ. CDR3 DNA sequence: TGCGCCAGCAGCTTACAGTCAGAAAATTCACCCCTCCACTTT. Translation gives CASSLQSENSPLHF.

The J gene is TRBJ2-7, the V gene TRBV3-1 (or the pseudogene TRBV3-2), with TRBD2 identical over 13 bases. From germline, CDR1 is LGHDT and CDR2 YNNKEL (reference sequence). This CDR3 contains 17 residues. V lost 5 bases, J lost 3 bases, and 10 bases stayed unmatched. The chain's CDR3 is CASSKGLAGVGGYEQYF. CDR3 DNA: TGTGCCAGCAGCAAAGGACTAGCGGGAGTAGGTGGCTACGAGCAGTACTTC.

The gene calls are TRBV28 and TRBJ1-1; no clear D gene. CDR1 is MDHEN, CDR2 SYDVKM, per germline. The germline V and J ends were trimmed by 5 bases and 11 bases, with 6 bases remaining between them. This CDR3 has 9 amino acids. The CDR3 DNA follows: TGTGCCAGCAGTCCCCCGGCTTTCTTT. Protein sequence: CASSPPAFF.

V and J are TRBV4-1 and TRBJ1-2, with D possibly TRBD1 on 5 matching bases. The V and J ends lost 2 bases and 4 bases respectively, with 17 bases between them. Germline V gives CDR1 MGHRA, CDR2 YSYEKL. This CDR3 contains 16 residues. CDR3 residues: CASSQIPARGSYGYTF. CDR3 DNA sequence: TGCGCCAGCAGCCAAATTCCCGCCCGGGGGTCCTATGGCTACACCTTC.

CDR3 protein: CASSYIRDRGRLLRGYTF. DNA of the CDR3: TGCGCCAGCAGCTATATTAGGGACAGGGGGCGCCTATTGAGAGGCTACACCTTC. The chain employs TRBV5-1 and TRBJ1-2; 12 nucleotides align to TRBD1. Germline trimming cut 3 bases from V and 8 bases from J; bases unmatched to any gene: 17. The CDR3 runs 18 residues. Germline CDR1 reads SGHRS; CDR2 reads YFSETQ. Supplemented by reference TRBV5-1 and TRBJ1-2, the full variable domain reads KAGVTQTPRYLIKTRGQQVTLSCSPISGHRSVSWYQQTPGQGLQFLFEYFSETQRNKGNFPGRFSGRQFSNSRSEMNVSTLELGDSALYLCASSYIRDRGRLLRGYTFGSGTRLTVV.

This clone has a single count. This sequence joins TRBV5-1 and TRBJ1-3; unclear D gene. V was cut by 0 bases and J by 0 bases, with 13 bases left in between. This CDR3 contains 17 residues. Germline values: CDR1 SGHRS, CDR2 YFSETQ. The CDR3 DNA reads as TGCGCCAGCAGCTTGGGGGGTAGGAGAAGCTCTGGAAACACCATATATTTT. Its translation: CASSLGGRRSSGNTIYF.

V and J are TRBV28 and TRBJ1-5, with 10 bases fitting TRBD1. The length of the CDR3 is 14 residues. V dropped 6 bases and J dropped 5; count of bases not matched to a gene: 4. Per the germline V gene, CDR1 is MDHEN and CDR2 is SYDVKM. CDR3 sequence: CASSIDRGHQPQHF. The CDR3 DNA is TGTGCCAGCAGCATTGACAGGGGGCATCAGCCCCAGCATTTT.

This clone has a single count. This rearrangement joins TRBV6-2 or TRBV6-3 to TRBJ1-2; D might be TRBD1 (6 bases). Deletions cut 0 bases from V and 5 bases from J, with 10 bases between. CDR1 is MNHEY, CDR2 SVGEGT, per germline. CDR3 length equals 14 residues. CDR3: CASSYSGAIYGYTF. In DNA, the CDR3 is TGTGCCAGCAGTTACTCGGGGGCCATTTATGGCTACACCTTC.

The gene calls are TRBV11-2 and TRBJ2-3; maybe TRBD2 (5 bases). CDR3 length equals 12 residues. V was cut by 7 bases and J by 0 bases, with 5 bases left in between. Per germline, CDR1 SGHAT and CDR2 FQNNGV. CDR3 loop: CASTGSTDTQYF. CDR3 nucleotides: TGTGCCAGCACGGGGAGCACAGATACGCAGTATTTT.

The chain is built from TRBV6-2 or TRBV6-3 and TRBJ1-1, with a tentative D call TRBD1 (5 bases). V was pared by 5 bases and J by 0 bases, with 7 bases between. Germline V CDR1 and CDR2: MNHEY, SVGEGT. This CDR3 contains 13 residues. This chain's CDR3 is CASSRGVNTEAFF. In DNA form, the CDR3 reads TGTGCCAGCAGTAGAGGGGTGAACACTGAAGCTTTCTTT.

This clone was seen a single time. CDR3 DNA sequence: TGCGCCAGCAGCTTGATGGGGATCGCAACTAATGAAAAACTGTTTTTT. Encoded protein: CASSLMGIATNEKLFF. This chain uses TRBV5-1 with TRBJ1-4, with D unresolved. Germline CDR1 is SGHRS and CDR2 is YFSETQ. The CDR3 sequence is 16 residues long. Between the trimmed V and J ends, which lost 1 base and 0 bases, there was a span of 10 bases.

The chain couples TRBV6-5 to TRBJ2-7, with D tentatively TRBD2 (5 bases). This CDR3 is 15 amino acids long. Between the trimmed V and J ends, which lost 6 bases and 2 bases, there was a span of 17 bases. The V gene's germline CDR1 is MNHEY and CDR2 SVGAGI. This chain's CDR3 is CASSPMQRGPYEQYF. The CDR3 DNA is TGTGCCAGCAGCCCCATGCAGCGAGGGCCCTACGAGCAGTACTTC.

The CDR3 is CASSQVQTISGNTIYF. The CDR3 DNA follows: TGTGCCAGCAGCCAGGTCCAGACCATCTCTGGAAACACCATATATTTT. The chain has TRBV14 and TRBJ1-3; D remains unclear. The germline V and J ends were trimmed by 3 bases and 0 bases, with 12 bases remaining between them. Germline CDR1 and CDR2: SGHDN and FVKESK. The CDR3 runs 16 residues. The entire variable domain, with the rest obtained from reference TRBV14 and TRBJ1-3, is as follows: EAGVTQFPSHSVIEKGQTVTLRCDPISGHDNLYWYRRVMGKEIKFLLHFVKESKQDESGMPNNRFLAERTGGTYSTLKVQPAELEDSGVYFCASSQVQTISGNTIYFGEGSWLTVV.